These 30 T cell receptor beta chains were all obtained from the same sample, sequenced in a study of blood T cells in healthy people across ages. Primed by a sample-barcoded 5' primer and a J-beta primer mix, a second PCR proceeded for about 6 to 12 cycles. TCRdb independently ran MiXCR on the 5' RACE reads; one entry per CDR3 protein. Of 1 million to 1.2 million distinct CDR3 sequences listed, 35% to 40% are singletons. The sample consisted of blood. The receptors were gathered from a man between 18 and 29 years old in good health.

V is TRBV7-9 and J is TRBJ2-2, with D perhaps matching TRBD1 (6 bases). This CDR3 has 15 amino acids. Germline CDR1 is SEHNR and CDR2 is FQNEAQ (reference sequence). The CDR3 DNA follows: TGTGCTACCACGACGGGGACACCTAACACCGGGGAGCTGTTTTTT. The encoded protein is CATTTGTPNTGELFF.

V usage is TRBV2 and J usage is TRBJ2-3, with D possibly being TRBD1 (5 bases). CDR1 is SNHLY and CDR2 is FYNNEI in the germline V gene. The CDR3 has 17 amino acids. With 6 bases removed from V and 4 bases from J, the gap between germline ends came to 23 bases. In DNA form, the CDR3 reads TGTGCCAGCAGGGGCCCCCCGACAGTACGGTCAGCAGATACGCAGTATTTT. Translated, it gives CASRGPPTVRSADTQYF. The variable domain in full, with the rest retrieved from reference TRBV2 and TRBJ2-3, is EPEVTQTPSHQVTQMGQEVILRCVPISNHLYFYWYRQILGQKVEFLVSFYNNEISEKSEIFDDQFSVERPDGSNFTLKIRSTKLEDSAMYFCASRGPPTVRSADTQYFGPGTRLTVL.

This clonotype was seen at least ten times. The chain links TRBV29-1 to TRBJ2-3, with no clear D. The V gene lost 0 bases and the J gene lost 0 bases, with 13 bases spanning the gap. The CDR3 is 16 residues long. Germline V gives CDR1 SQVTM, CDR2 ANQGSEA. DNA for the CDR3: TGCAGCGTTGAAGACCGCCTCACACGAAGCACAGATACGCAGTATTTT. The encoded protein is CSVEDRLTRSTDTQYF.

The CDR3 is CSARDPAAANTEAFF. DNA for the CDR3: TGCAGTGCTAGAGATCCTGCGGCGGCAAACACTGAAGCTTTCTTT. The genes are TRBV20-1 and TRBJ1-1; D unclear. The V end was cut by 0 bases, the J end by 2 bases, with 13 bases between. In germline, CDR1 is DFQATT, CDR2 SNEGSKA (reference sequence). CDR3 length: 15 residues.

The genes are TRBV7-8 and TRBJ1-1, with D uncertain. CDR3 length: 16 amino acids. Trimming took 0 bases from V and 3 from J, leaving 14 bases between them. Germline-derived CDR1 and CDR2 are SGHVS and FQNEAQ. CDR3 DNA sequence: TGTGCCAGCAGCTTAGCCGGGAGGCTCATGGACACTGAAGCTTTCTTT. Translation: CASSLAGRLMDTEAFF.

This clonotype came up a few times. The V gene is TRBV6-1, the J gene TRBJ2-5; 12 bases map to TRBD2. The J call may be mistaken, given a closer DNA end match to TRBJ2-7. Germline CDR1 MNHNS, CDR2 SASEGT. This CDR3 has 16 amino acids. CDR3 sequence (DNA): TGTGCCAGCAGTGAAGCGGCTAGCGGGGGGGCTTACGAGCAGTACTTC. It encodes CASSEAASGGAYEQYF.

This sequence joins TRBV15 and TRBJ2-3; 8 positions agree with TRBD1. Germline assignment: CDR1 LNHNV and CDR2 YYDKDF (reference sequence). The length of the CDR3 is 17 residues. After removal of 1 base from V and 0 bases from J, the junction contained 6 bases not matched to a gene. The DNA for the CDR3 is TGTGCCACCAGCAGAGGCCCCCGGGACAGGAGCACAGATACGCAGTATTTT. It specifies CATSRGPRDRSTDTQYF.

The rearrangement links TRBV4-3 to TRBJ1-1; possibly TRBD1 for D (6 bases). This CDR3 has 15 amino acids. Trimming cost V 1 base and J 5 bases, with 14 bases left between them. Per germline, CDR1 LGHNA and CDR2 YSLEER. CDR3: CASSQVVGGTTEAFF. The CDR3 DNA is TGCGCCAGCAGCCAAGTAGTGGGGGGGACAACTGAAGCTTTCTTT.

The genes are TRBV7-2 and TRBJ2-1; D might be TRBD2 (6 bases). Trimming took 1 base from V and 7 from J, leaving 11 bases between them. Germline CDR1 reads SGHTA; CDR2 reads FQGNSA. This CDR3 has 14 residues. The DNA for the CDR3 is TGTGCCAGCAGCTTAGAAATTGGAGGGAATGAGCAGTTCTTC. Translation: CASSLEIGGNEQFF.

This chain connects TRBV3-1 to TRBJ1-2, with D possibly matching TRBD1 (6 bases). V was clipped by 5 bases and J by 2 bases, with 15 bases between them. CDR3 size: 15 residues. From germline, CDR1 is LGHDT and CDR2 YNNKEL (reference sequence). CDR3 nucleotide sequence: TGTGCCAGCAGCAAAGGGGGTCGGAGAAACTATGGCTACACCTTC. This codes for CASSKGGRRNYGYTF.

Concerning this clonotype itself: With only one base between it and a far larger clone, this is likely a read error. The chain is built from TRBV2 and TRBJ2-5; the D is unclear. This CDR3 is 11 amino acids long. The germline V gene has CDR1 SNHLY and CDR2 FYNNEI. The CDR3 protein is CASSVQEAQYF. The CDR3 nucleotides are TGTGCCAGCAGTGTACAAGAGGCCCAGTACTTC.

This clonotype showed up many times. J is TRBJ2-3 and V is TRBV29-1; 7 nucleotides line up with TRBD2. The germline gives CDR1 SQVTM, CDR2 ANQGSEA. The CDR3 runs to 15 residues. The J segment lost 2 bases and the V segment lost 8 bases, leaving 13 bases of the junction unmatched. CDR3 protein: CSQGGASGITDTQYF. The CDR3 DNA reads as TGCAGCCAAGGAGGGGCTAGCGGAATCACAGATACGCAGTATTTT.

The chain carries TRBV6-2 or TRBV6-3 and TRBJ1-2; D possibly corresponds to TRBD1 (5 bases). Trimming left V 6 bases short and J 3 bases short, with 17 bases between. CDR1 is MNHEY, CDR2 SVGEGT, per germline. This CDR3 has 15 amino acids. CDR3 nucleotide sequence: TGTGCCAGCAGGCTAGGACACCTTCGAGACTATGGCTACACCTTC. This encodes CASRLGHLRDYGYTF.

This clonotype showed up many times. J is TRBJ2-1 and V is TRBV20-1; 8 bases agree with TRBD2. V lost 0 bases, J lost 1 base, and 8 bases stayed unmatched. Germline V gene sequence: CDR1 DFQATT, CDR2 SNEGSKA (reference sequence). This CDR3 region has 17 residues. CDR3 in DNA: TGCAGTGCTAGAGATGTGTTTAGCGGGGTGTCCTACAATGAGCAGTTCTTC. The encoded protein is CSARDVFSGVSYNEQFF.

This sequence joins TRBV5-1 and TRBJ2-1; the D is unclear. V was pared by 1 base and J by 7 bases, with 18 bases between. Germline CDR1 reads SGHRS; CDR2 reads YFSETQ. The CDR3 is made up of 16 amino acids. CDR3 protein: CASSLRWQFLGNEQFF. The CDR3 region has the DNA TGCGCCAGCAGCTTGAGGTGGCAGTTCCTTGGAAATGAGCAGTTCTTC.

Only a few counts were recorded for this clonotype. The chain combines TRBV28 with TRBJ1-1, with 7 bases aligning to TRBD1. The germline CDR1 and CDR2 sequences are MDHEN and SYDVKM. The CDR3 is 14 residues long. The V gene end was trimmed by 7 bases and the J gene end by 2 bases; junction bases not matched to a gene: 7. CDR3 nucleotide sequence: TGTGCCAGCAAGCCCGGGACAGCCAACACTGAAGCTTTCTTT. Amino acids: CASKPGTANTEAFF.

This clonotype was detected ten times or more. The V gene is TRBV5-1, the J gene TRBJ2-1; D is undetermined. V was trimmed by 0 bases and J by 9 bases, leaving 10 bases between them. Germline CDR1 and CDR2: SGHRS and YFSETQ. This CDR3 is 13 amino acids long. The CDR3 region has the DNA TGCGCCAGCAGCTTGGATATATCAACTGAGCAGTTCTTC. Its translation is CASSLDISTEQFF.

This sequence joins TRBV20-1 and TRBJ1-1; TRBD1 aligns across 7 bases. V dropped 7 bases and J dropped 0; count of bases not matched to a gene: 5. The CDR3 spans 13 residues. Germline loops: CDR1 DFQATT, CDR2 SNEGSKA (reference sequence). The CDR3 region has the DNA TGCAGTGGGAAGGGACAGTTGAACACTGAAGCTTTCTTT. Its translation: CSGKGQLNTEAFF.

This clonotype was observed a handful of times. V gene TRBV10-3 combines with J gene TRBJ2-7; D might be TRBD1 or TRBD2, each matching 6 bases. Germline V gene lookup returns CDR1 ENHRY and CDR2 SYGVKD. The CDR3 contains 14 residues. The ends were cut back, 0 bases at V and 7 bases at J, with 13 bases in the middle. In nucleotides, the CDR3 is TGTGCCATCAGTGAGTCTGGGGGGCTCGGAGAGCAGTACTTC. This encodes CAISESGGLGEQYF.

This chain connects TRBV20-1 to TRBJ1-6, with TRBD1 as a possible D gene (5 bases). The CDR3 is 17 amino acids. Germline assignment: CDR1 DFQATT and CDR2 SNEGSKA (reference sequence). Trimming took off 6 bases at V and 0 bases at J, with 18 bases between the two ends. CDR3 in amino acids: CSARDGGRSSYNSPLHF. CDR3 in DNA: TGCAGTGCCCGGGACGGGGGTCGGAGCTCCTATAATTCACCCCTCCACTTT.

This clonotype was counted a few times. The chain's CDR3 is CASMSAGNTEAFF. The CDR3 bases are TGTGCCAGCATGTCGGCAGGAAACACTGAAGCTTTCTTT. The chain joins TRBV12-3 or TRBV12-4 to TRBJ1-1; no clear D gene. The CDR3 is 13 residues long. Trimming removed 7 bases from V and 2 bases from J, with 11 bases in between.

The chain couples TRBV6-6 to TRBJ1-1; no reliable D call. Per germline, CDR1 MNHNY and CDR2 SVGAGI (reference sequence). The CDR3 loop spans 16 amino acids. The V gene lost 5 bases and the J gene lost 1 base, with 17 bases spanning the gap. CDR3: CASSTPPVRANTEAFF. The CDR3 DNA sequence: TGTGCCAGCAGTACCCCTCCGGTGAGGGCGAACACTGAAGCTTTCTTT.

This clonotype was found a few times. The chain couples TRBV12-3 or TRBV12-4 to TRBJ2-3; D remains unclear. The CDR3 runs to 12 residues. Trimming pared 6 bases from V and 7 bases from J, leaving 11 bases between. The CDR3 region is CASSLTQNTQYF. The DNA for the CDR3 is TGTGCCAGCAGCTTGACCCAGAATACGCAGTATTTT.

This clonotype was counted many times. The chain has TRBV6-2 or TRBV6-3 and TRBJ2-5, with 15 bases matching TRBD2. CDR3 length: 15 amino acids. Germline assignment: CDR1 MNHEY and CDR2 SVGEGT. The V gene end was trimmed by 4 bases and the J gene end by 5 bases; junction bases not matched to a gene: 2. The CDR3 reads CASSWTSGGAETQYF. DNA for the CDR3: TGTGCCAGCAGTTGGACTAGCGGGGGGGCCGAGACCCAGTACTTC.

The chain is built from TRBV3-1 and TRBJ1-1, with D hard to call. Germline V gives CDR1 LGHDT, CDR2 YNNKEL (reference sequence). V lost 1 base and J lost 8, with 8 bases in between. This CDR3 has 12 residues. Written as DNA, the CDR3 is TGTGCCAGCAGCCAAGGGGAGAGGGAAGCTTTCTTT. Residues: CASSQGEREAFF.

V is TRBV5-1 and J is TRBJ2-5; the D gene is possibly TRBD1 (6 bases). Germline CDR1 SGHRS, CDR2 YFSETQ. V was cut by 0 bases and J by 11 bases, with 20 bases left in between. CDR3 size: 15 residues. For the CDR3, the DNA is TGCGCCAGCAGCTTGGTATGGACAGCCCTAAATGAGCAGTACTTC. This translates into CASSLVWTALNEQYF. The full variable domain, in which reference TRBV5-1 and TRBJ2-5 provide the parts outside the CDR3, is KAGVTQTPRYLIKTRGQQVTLSCSPISGHRSVSWYQQTPGQGLQFLFEYFSETQRNKGNFPGRFSGRQFSNSRSEMNVSTLELGDSALYLCASSLVWTALNEQYFGPGTRLLVL.

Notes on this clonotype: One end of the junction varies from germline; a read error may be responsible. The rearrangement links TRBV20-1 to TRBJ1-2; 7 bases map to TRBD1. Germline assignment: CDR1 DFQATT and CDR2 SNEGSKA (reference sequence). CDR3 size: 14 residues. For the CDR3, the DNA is TGCAGTGCCGTCGACAGGGCAGCTAACTGTGGCTACACCTTC. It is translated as CSAVDRAANCGYTF.

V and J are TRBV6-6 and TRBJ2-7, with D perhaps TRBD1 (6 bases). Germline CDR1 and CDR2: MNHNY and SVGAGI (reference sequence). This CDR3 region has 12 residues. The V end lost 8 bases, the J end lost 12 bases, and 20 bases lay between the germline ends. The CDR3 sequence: CASRSLGTPLYF. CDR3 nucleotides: TGTGCCAGCCGATCCCTAGGGACACCTTTGTACTTC.

The DNA of the CDR3 is TGTGCCATCAGTGAGTCGGGGGGACAGTTCTTC. Translating it yields CAISESGGQFF. V is TRBV10-3 and J is TRBJ2-1; possibly TRBD2 for D (6 bases). Per the germline V gene, CDR1 is ENHRY and CDR2 is SYGVKD. V shed 0 bases and J shed 13 bases, with 7 bases lying between them. This CDR3 has 11 amino acids.

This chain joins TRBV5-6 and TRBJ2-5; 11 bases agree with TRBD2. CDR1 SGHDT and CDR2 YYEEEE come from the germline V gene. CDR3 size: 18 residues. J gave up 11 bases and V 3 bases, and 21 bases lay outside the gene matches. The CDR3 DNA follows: TGTGCCAGCAGCTCATCCGAATTCGCTAGCGGGGGGTTCAATGAGCAGTACTTC. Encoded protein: CASSSSEFASGGFNEQYF.